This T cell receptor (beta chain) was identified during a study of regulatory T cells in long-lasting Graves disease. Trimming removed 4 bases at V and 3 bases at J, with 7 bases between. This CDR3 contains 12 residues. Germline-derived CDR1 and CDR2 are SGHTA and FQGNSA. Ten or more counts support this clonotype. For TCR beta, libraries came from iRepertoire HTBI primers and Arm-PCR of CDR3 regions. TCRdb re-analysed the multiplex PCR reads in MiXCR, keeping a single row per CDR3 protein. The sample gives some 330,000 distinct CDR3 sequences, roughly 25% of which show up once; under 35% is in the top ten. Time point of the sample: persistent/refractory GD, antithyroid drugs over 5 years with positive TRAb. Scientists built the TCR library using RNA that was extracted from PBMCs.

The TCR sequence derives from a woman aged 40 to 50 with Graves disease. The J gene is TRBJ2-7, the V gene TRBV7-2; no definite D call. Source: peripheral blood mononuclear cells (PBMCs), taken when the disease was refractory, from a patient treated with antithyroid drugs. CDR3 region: CASSSQNYEQYF. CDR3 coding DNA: TGTGCCAGCAGCTCACAAAACTACGAGCAGTACTTC.